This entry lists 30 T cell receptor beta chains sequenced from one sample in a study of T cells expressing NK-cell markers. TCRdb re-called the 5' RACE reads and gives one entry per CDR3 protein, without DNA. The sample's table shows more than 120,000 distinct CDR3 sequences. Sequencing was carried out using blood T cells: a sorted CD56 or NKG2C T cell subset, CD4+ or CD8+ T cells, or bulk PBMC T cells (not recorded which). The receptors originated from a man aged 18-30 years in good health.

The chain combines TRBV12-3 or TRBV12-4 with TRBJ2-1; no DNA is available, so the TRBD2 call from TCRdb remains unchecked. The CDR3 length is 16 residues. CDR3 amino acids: CARHGMVASSYNEQFF.

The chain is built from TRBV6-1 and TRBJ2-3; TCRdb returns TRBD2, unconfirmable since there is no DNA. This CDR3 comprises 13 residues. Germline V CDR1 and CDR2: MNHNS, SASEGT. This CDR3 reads CASALADTDTQYF.

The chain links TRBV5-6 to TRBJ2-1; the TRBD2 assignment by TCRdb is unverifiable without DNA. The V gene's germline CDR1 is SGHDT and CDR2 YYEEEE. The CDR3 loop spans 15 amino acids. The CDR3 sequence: CASSSGSRALLGQFF.

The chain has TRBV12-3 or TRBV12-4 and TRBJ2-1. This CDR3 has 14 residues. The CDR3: CASTLAPLYNEQFF.

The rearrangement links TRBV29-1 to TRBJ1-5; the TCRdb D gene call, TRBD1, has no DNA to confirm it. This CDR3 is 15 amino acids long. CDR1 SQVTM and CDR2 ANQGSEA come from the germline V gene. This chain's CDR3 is CSVEEGEQGGVPQHF.

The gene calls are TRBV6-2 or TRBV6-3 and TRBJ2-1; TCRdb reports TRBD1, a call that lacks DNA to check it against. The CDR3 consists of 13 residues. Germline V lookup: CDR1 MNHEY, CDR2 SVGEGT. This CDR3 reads CASFEGPDNEQFF.

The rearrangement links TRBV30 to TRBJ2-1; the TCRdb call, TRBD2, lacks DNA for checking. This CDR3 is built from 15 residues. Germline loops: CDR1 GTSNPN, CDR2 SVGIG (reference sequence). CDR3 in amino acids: CAWSEILAAYNEQFF.

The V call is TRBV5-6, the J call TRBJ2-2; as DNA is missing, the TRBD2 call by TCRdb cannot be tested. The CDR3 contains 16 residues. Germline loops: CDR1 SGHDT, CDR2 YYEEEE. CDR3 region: CASRPPSGRHTGELFF.

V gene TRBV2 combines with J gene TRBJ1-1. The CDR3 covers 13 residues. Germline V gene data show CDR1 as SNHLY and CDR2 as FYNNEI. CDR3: CASKSMAGTEAFF.

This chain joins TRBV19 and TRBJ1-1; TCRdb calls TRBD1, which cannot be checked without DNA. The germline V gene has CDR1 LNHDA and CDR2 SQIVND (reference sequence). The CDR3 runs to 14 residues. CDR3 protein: CASTQQGVATEAFF.

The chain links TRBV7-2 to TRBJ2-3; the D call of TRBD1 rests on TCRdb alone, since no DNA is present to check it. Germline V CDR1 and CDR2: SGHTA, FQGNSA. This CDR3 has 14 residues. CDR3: CASSSPTEADTQYF.

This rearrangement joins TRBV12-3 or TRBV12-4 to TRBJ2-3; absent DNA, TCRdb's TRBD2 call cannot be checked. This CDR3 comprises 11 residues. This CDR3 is CASSPGLAQYF.

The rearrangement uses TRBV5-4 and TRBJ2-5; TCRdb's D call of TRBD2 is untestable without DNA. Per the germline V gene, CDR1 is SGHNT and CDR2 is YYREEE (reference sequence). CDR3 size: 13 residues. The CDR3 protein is CASHSGSIETQYF. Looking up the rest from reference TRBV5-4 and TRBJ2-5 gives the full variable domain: ETGVTQSPTHLIKTRGQQVTLRCSSQSGHNTVSWYQQALGQGPQFIFQYYREEENGRGNFPPRFSGLQFPNYSSELNVNALELDDSALYLCASHSGSIETQYFGPGTRLLVL.

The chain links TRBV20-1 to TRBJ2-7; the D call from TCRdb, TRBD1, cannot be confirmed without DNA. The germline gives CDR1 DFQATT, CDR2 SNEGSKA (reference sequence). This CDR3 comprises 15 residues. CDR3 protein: CSASPPGQGKNEQYF.

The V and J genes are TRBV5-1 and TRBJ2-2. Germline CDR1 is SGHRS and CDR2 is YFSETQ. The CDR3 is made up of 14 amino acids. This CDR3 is CASSPHENTGELFF.

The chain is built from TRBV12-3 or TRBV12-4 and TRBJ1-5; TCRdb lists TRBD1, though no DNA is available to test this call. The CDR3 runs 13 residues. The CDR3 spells CASTGQMNQPQHF.

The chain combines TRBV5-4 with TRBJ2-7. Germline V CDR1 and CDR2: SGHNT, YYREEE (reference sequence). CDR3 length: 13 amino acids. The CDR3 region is CASSSDRSYEQYF.

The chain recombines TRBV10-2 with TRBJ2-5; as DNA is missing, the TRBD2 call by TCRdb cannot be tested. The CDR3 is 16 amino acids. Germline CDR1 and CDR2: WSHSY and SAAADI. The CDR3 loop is CASSEGSGRVWETQYF.

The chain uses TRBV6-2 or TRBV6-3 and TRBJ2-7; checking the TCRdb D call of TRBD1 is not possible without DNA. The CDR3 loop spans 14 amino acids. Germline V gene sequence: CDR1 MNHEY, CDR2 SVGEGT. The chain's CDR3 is CASDTGTGVYEQYF.

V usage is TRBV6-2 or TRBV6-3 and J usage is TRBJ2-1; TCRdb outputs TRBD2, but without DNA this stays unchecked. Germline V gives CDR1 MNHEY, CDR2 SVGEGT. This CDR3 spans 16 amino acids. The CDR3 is CASSPGLAPSYNEQFF.

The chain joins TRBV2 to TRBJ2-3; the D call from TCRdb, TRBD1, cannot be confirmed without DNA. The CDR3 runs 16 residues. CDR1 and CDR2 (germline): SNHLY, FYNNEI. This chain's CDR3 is CASSSTDRVSTDTQYF. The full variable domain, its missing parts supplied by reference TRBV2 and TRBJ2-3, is EPEVTQTPSHQVTQMGQEVILRCVPISNHLYFYWYRQILGQKVEFLVSFYNNEISEKSEIFDDQFSVERPDGSNFTLKIRSTKLEDSAMYFCASSSTDRVSTDTQYFGPGTRLTVL.

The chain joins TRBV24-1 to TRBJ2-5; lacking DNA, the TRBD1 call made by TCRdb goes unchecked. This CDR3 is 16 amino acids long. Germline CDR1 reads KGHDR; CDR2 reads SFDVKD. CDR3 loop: CATSDLEGEYQETQYF.

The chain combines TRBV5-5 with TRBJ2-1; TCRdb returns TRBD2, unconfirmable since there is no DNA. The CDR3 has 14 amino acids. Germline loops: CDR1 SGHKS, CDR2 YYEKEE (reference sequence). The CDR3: CASSLAGGANEQFF. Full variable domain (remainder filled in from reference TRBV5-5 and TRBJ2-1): DAGVTQSPTHLIKTRGQQVTLRCSPISGHKSVSWYQQVLGQGPQFIFQYYEKEERGRGNFPDRFSARQFPNYSSELNVNALLLGDSALYLCASSLAGGANEQFFGPGTRLTVL.

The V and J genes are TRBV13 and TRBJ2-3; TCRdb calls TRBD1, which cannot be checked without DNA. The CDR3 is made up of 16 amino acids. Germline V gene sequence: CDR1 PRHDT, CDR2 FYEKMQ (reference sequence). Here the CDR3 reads CASSSDRGLSTDTQYF.

The CDR3: CASSLLTLDFSGNTIYF. The chain has TRBV11-3 and TRBJ1-3. This CDR3 is 17 amino acids long. The germline gives CDR1 SGHNT, CDR2 YENEEA.

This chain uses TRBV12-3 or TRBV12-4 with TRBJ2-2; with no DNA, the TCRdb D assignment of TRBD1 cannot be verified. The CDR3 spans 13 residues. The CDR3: CASLVPYTGELFF.

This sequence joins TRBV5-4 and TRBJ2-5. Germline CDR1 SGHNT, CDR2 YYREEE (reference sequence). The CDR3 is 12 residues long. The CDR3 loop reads CASSFYAETQYF. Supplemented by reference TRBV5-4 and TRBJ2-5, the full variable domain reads ETGVTQSPTHLIKTRGQQVTLRCSSQSGHNTVSWYQQALGQGPQFIFQYYREEENGRGNFPPRFSGLQFPNYSSELNVNALELDDSALYLCASSFYAETQYFGPGTRLLVL.

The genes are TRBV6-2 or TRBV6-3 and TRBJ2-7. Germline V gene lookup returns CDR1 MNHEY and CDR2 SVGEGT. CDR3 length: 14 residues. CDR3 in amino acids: CASSYTGGSYEQYF.

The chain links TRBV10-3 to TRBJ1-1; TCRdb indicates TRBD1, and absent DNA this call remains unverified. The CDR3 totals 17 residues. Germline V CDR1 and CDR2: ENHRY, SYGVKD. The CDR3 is CAISESYRGGLNTEAFF.

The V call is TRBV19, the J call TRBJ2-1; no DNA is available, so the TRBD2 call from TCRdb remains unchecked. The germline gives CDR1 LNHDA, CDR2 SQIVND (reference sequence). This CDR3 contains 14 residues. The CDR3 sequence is CASESGSSYNEQFF.